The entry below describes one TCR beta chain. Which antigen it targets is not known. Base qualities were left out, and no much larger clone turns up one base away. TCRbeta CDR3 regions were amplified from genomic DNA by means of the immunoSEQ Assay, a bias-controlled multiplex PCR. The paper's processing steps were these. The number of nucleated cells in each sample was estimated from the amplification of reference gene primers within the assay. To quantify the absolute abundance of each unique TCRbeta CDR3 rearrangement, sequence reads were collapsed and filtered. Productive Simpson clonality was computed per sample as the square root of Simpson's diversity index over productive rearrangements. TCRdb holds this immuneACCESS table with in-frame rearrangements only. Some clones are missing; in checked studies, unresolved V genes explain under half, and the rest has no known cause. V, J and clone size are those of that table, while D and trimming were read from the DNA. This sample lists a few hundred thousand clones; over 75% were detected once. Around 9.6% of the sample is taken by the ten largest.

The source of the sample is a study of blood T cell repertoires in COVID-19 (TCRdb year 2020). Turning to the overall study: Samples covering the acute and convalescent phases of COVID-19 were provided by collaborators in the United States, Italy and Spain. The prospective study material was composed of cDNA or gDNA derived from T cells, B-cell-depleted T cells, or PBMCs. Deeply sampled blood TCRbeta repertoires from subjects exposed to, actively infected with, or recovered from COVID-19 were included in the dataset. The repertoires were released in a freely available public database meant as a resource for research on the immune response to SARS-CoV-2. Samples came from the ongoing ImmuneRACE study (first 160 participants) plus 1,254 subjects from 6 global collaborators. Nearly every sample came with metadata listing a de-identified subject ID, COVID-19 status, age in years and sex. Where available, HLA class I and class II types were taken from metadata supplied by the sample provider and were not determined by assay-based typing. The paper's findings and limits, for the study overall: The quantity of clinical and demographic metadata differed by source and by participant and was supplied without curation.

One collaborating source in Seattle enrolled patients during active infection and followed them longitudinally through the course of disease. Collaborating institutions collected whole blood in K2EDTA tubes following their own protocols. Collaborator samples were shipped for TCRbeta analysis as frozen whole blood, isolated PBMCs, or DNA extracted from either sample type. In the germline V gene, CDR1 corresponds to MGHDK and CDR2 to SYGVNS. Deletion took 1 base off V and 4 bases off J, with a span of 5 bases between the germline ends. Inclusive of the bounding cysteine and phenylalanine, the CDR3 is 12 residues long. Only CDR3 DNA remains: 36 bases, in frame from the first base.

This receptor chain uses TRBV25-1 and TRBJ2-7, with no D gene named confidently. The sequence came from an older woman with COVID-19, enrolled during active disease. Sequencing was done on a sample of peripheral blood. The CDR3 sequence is CASSEFMYEQYF. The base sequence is TGTGCCAGCAGTGAATTTATGTACGAGCAGTACTTC.